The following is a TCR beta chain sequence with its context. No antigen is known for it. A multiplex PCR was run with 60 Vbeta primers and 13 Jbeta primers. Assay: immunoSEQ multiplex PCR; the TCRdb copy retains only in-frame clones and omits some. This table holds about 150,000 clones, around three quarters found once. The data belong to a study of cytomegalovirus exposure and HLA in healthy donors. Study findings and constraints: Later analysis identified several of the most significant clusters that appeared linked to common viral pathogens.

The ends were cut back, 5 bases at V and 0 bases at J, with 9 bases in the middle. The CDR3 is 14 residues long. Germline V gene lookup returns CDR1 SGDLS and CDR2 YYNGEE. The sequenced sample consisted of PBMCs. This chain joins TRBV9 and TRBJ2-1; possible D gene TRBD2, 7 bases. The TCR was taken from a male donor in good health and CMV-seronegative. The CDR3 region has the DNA TGTGCCAGCAGTAGGGGGGGCTCCTACAATGAGCAGTTCTTC. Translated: CASSRGGSYNEQFF.